These 2 T cell receptor beta chains were sequenced from one sample in a study of blood T cells in healthy people across ages. Using a J-beta primer mix together with a sample-barcoded 5' primer, a second PCR was run for roughly 6 to 12 cycles. MiXCR, applied by TCRdb to the 5' RACE reads, yields one record per CDR3 protein. The data show around 1,700,000 distinct CDR3 sequences, 28% seen once. Sequencing was carried out using blood. These receptor sequences come from a woman aged 25 to 39 in good health.

This clonotype was counted a few times. The chain links TRBV20-1 to TRBJ2-7; 9 bases match TRBD1. Germline CDR1 DFQATT, CDR2 SNEGSKA (reference sequence). V lost 1 base, J lost 3 bases, and 7 bases stayed unmatched. This CDR3 spans 15 amino acids. The CDR3 reads CSARVGQGGGYEQYF. The CDR3 coding sequence is TGCAGTGCTAGAGTGGGACAGGGAGGCGGCTACGAGCAGTACTTC.

The chain uses TRBV5-1 and TRBJ1-5; tentative D call: TRBD1 (5 bases). The CDR3 is 14 residues long. V lost 4 bases and J lost 3, with 11 bases in between. Looked up from germline, CDR1 is SGHRS and CDR2 is YFSETQ. The CDR3 reads CASSAEGYNQPQHF. The CDR3 DNA reads as TGCGCCAGCAGCGCGGAGGGGTACAATCAGCCCCAGCATTTT.